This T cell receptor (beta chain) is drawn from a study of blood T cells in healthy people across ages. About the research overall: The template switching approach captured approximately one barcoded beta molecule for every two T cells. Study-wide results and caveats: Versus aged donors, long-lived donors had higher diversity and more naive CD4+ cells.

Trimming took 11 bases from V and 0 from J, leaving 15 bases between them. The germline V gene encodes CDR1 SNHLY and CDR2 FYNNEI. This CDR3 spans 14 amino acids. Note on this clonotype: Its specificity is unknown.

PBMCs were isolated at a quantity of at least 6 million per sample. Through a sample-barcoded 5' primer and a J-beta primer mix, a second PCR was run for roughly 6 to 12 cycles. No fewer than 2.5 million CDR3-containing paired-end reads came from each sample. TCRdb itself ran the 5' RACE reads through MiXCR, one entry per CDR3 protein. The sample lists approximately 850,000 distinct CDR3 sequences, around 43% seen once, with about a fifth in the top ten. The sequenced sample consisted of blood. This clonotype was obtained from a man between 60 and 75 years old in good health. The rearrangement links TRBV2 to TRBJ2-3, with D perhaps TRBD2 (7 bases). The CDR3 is CAAARGASTDTQYF. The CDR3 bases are TGTGCCGCAGCCCGGGGGGCCAGCACAGATACGCAGTATTTT.